Below are 29 T cell receptor beta chains sequenced from a single sample in a study of T cells after yellow fever vaccination. Each CDR3 protein gets one entry after TCRdb re-called the 5' RACE reads with MiXCR. The table includes approximately 300,000 distinct CDR3 sequences, roughly 10% detected once. The input for sequencing was CD4+ T cells sorted from PBMCs, taken 45 days after the yellow fever booster vaccination. Receptors were obtained from a man aged 18 to 29 who received the YFV17D yellow fever vaccine.

This clonotype has more than one count but fewer than ten. This chain connects TRBV28 to TRBJ1-5; D not resolved. Germline V gene lookup returns CDR1 MDHEN and CDR2 SYDVKM. This CDR3 spans 12 amino acids. Trimming removed 7 bases from V and 2 bases from J, with 6 bases in between. This CDR3 reads CASTWGNQPQHF. CDR3 bases: TGTGCCAGCACGTGGGGCAATCAGCCCCAGCATTTT. Full variable domain (remainder filled in from reference TRBV28 and TRBJ1-5): DVKVTQSSRYLVKRTGEKVFLECVQDMDHENMFWYRQDPGLGLRLIYFSYDVKMKEKGDIPEGYSVSREKKERFSLILESASTNQTSMYLCASTWGNQPQHFGDGTRLSIL.

This clonotype was counted between two and nine times. The genes are TRBV29-1 and TRBJ1-1, with D maybe TRBD1 (5 bases). The CDR3 spans 13 residues. The germline V and J ends were trimmed by 2 bases and 3 bases, with 10 bases remaining between them. Germline CDR1 SQVTM, CDR2 ANQGSEA. This chain's CDR3 is CSVEWGRDTEAFF. Written as DNA, the CDR3 is TGCAGCGTTGAATGGGGCCGAGACACTGAAGCTTTCTTT.

The J gene is TRBJ1-1, the V gene TRBV6-5; no clear D. Germline V gene sequence: CDR1 MNHEY, CDR2 SVGAGI. Trimming shortened V by 0 bases and J by 1 base, and 9 bases separated the two germline ends. This CDR3 is built from 15 residues. CDR3 amino acids: CASSYSVGPNTEAFF. The CDR3 bases are TGTGCCAGCAGTTACTCCGTGGGCCCGAACACTGAAGCTTTCTTT.

This clonotype turned up a few times. The rearrangement joins TRBV12-3 or TRBV12-4 to TRBJ2-4; possibly TRBD1 for D (6 bases). The CDR3 runs to 15 residues. V lost 5 bases to trimming and J lost 7 bases, with 18 bases between them. The CDR3 sequence is CASSISGHLGNIQYF. The CDR3 nucleotides are TGTGCCAGCAGTATATCGGGACACCTAGGGAACATTCAGTACTTC.

This clonotype was detected only a few times. This chain connects TRBV11-2 to TRBJ2-5; D might be TRBD2 (5 bases). V was trimmed by 5 bases and J by 5 bases, leaving 15 bases between them. The CDR3 loop spans 14 amino acids. CDR1 SGHAT and CDR2 FQNNGV come from the germline V gene. CDR3 nucleotides: TGTGCCAGCAGCCCGGGCCTACGAGGGGAGACCCAGTACTTC. It codes for CASSPGLRGETQYF.

This chain uses TRBV12-3 or TRBV12-4 with TRBJ2-4, with D perhaps TRBD1 (5 bases). The CDR3 covers 13 residues. The V gene lost 5 bases and the J gene lost 5 bases, with 10 bases spanning the gap. The CDR3 spells CASSLEQENIQYF. The CDR3, as DNA: TGTGCCAGCAGTCTGGAACAGGAAAACATTCAGTACTTC.

The genes are TRBV6-5 and TRBJ2-7; D remains unclear. V dropped 4 bases and J dropped 1 base, with 14 bases sitting between them. Germline V gene lookup returns CDR1 MNHEY and CDR2 SVGAGI. There are 15 residues in the CDR3. CDR3 nucleotide sequence: TGTGCCAGCAGTTCCGGACCTGAAGGATCCTACGAGCAGTACTTC. Residues: CASSSGPEGSYEQYF.

This clonotype was counted a few times. V is TRBV7-9 and J is TRBJ2-5; D remains ambiguous. The CDR3 extends over 14 amino acids. Germline-derived CDR1 and CDR2 are SEHNR and FQNEAQ (reference sequence). Trimming took off 3 bases at V and 4 bases at J, with 12 bases between the two ends. In nucleotides, the CDR3 is TGTGCCAGCAGCTTCGGACGACGGGTAGAGACCCAGTACTTC. It yields the protein CASSFGRRVETQYF.

This clonotype was observed a handful of times. The V and J genes are TRBV5-6 and TRBJ1-1; no firm D call. The germline V gene encodes CDR1 SGHDT and CDR2 YYEEEE. V lost 1 base, J lost 3 bases, and 13 bases lay in between. The CDR3 is made up of 15 amino acids. The CDR3 bases are TGTGCCAGCAGCTTGATCGTGGATGGGGACACTGAAGCTTTCTTT. Its protein is CASSLIVDGDTEAFF. Drawing the rest from reference TRBV5-6 and TRBJ1-1, the complete variable domain is DAGVTQSPTHLIKTRGQQVTLRCSPKSGHDTVSWYQQALGQGPQFIFQYYEEEERQRGNFPDRFSGHQFPNYSSELNVNALLLGDSALYLCASSLIVDGDTEAFFGQGTRLTVV.

V usage is TRBV28 and J usage is TRBJ2-6; D possibly matches TRBD1 or TRBD2 (5 bases each). The CDR3 length is 15 residues. Germline lookup yields CDR1 MDHEN and CDR2 SYDVKM. V was trimmed by 8 bases and J by 2 bases, leaving 13 bases between them. CDR3 amino acids: CASLGTFAGANVLTF. The DNA of the CDR3 is TGTGCCAGCCTGGGGACCTTCGCTGGGGCCAACGTCCTGACTTTC.

The chain recombines TRBV19 with TRBJ2-1; D tentatively reads TRBD1 or TRBD2 (7 bases each). CDR3 size: 15 residues. The V gene lost 6 bases and the J gene lost 5 bases, with 17 bases spanning the gap. CDR1 LNHDA and CDR2 SQIVND come from the germline V gene (reference sequence). Written as DNA, the CDR3 is TGTGCCAGTAGGCAACAGACAGGGAGGGACAATGAGCAGTTCTTC. Its protein product is CASRQQTGRDNEQFF.

This chain links TRBV2 with TRBJ1-5; D may be TRBD1 (6 bases). This CDR3 has 13 amino acids. Germline CDR1 is SNHLY and CDR2 is FYNNEI. Trimming took off 7 bases at V and 7 bases at J, with 14 bases between the two ends. The CDR3 reads CASKYREGQPQHF. DNA of the CDR3: TGTGCCAGCAAATACAGGGAAGGCCAGCCCCAGCATTTT.

This clonotype was counted between two and nine times. The rearrangement links TRBV10-1 to TRBJ2-1; 7 bases are shared with TRBD2. In germline, CDR1 is WNHNN, CDR2 SYGVQD (reference sequence). The CDR3 covers 13 residues. V shed 10 bases and J 6 bases; nucleotides not matched to a gene: 9. CDR3 nucleotides: TGCGCCACCTCCATGCCGGGGGGCAATGAGCAGTTCTTC. The encoded protein is CATSMPGGNEQFF.

The chain links TRBV7-6 to TRBJ2-1; a possible D gene is TRBD2 (7 bases). The CDR3 extends over 12 amino acids. Germline lookup yields CDR1 SGHVS and CDR2 FNYEAQ. Trimming cost V 8 bases and J 5 bases, with 10 bases left between them. DNA for the CDR3: TGTGCCAGCGGGGGGGCGGACAATGAGCAGTTCTTC. Protein sequence: CASGGADNEQFF.

The chain recombines TRBV4-2 with TRBJ1-2, with D tentatively TRBD1 (5 bases). The V gene's germline CDR1 is LGHNA and CDR2 YNFKEQ. CDR3 length: 15 residues. V lost 3 bases and J lost 7, with 18 bases in between. CDR3 residues: CASSQVGTVDGGYTF. CDR3 nucleotides: TGTGCCAGCAGCCAGGTCGGGACGGTAGACGGTGGCTACACCTTC.

The chain joins TRBV10-2 to TRBJ2-5, with TRBD1 matching 8 bases. Trimming cost V 11 bases and J 5 bases; bases outside gene matches: 13. The CDR3 is 14 residues long. Germline CDR1 is WSHSY and CDR2 is SAAADI. The CDR3 bases are TGCGCCTGCATCGGGCAGGGGGCAAGGGAGACCCAGTACTTC. It specifies CACIGQGARETQYF.

The chain carries TRBV20-1 and TRBJ1-1; no clear D. CDR3 length equals 12 residues. Germline V CDR1 and CDR2: DFQATT, SNEGSKA (reference sequence). CDR3 sequence: CMARRQNTEAFF. The CDR3 DNA reads as TGCATGGCCAGACGGCAGAACACTGAAGCTTTCTTT.

This rearrangement joins TRBV12-3 or TRBV12-4 to TRBJ2-7; D might be TRBD1 (6 bases). This CDR3 is 12 amino acids long. Trimming shortened V by 7 bases and J by 3 bases, and 10 bases separated the two germline ends. This CDR3 reads CASTVQGYEQYV. Here the CDR3 DNA reads TGTGCCAGCACCGTACAGGGCTACGAGCAGTACGTC.

This clonotype came up many times. The chain links TRBV5-1 to TRBJ1-2; 8 positions match TRBD1. V shed 3 bases and J 3 bases; nucleotides not matched to a gene: 4. Germline V gives CDR1 SGHRS, CDR2 YFSETQ. The CDR3 is 14 residues long. The CDR3 spells CASSSQGQDYGYTF. CDR3 sequence (DNA): TGCGCCAGCAGCTCACAGGGACAGGACTATGGCTACACCTTC.

The chain links TRBV24-1 to TRBJ2-5, with a possible D match to TRBD2 (5 bases). Germline V gives CDR1 KGHDR, CDR2 SFDVKD. The CDR3 covers 14 residues. V lost 2 bases and J 7 bases, leaving 13 bases between the germline ends. The CDR3 region has the DNA TGTGCCACCAGTGATTCCGCGGGCGCTGGGACCCAGTACTTC. Amino acids: CATSDSAGAGTQYF.

This clonotype occurred a few times. This chain links TRBV28 with TRBJ1-2; TRBD1 aligns across 7 bases. CDR1 is MDHEN and CDR2 is SYDVKM in the germline V gene. The V and J ends lost 9 bases and 1 base, in that order; junction bases with no gene match: 5. The CDR3 runs to 13 residues. The CDR3 DNA follows: TGTGCCAGTCAGGGGGGGCTTAACTATGGCTACACCTTC. As protein: CASQGGLNYGYTF.

V gene TRBV6-6 combines with J gene TRBJ2-1, with 11 bases fitting TRBD1. The CDR3 covers 14 residues. V trimming: 8 bases; J trimming: 4 bases; junction bases outside the gene matches: 4. The germline gives CDR1 MNHNY, CDR2 SVGAGI (reference sequence). CDR3 coding DNA: TGTGCCAGCGGGGGGGACAGGGGGTACAATGAGCAGTTCTTC. This codes for CASGGDRGYNEQFF.

This clonotype showed up just a few times. J is TRBJ1-5 and V is TRBV7-2; D gene ambiguous. CDR1 is SGHTA and CDR2 is FQGNSA in the germline V gene. Between the trimmed V and J ends, which lost 3 bases and 7 bases, there was a span of 10 bases. The CDR3 runs to 13 residues. The CDR3 DNA reads as TGTGCCAGCAGCTTCATACCGAGGCAGCCCCAGCATTTT. This translates into CASSFIPRQPQHF.

This clonotype came up a few times. The chain links TRBV5-1 to TRBJ2-3, with D possibly matching TRBD2 (6 bases). The CDR3 extends over 15 amino acids. The V end lost 0 bases, the J end lost 2 bases, and 10 bases lay between the germline ends. From germline, CDR1 is SGHRS and CDR2 YFSETQ. The CDR3 DNA reads TGCGCCAGCAGCTTGGAGACGGGGGTCACAGATACGCAGTATTTT. Residues: CASSLETGVTDTQYF.

The V call is TRBV6-2 or TRBV6-3, the J call TRBJ2-3; D is undetermined. The CDR3 is 14 amino acids. V gave up 8 bases and J gave up 5 bases, with 17 bases separating them. Germline CDR1 reads MNHEY; CDR2 reads SVGEGT. CDR3 protein: CASYWGPHKDTQYF. Written as DNA, the CDR3 is TGTGCCAGCTACTGGGGTCCACACAAAGATACGCAGTATTTT.

CDR3 DNA sequence: TGTGCCACCAGTGATCCAGGACCTGGCCGCTCTGGAAACACCATATATTTT. Translation gives CATSDPGPGRSGNTIYF. The rearrangement joins TRBV24-1 to TRBJ1-3; D gene uncertain. Germline CDR1 reads KGHDR; CDR2 reads SFDVKD. The V end lost 3 bases, the J end lost 0 bases, and 14 bases lay between the germline ends. This CDR3 contains 17 residues.

This clonotype was recorded a few times. The chain is built from TRBV6-1 and TRBJ2-1; D not certain. Trimming removed 6 bases from V and 12 bases from J, with 15 bases in between. This CDR3 is built from 12 residues. Germline values: CDR1 MNHNS, CDR2 SASEGT. Here the CDR3 reads CASSDHTIGQFF. The CDR3 nucleotides are TGTGCCAGCAGCGACCATACAATCGGGCAGTTCTTC.

The chain is built from TRBV28 and TRBJ1-2, with a possible D match to TRBD1 (5 bases). Germline CDR1 and CDR2: MDHEN and SYDVKM. V dropped 2 bases and J dropped 4 bases, with 14 bases sitting between them. This CDR3 is 15 amino acids long. CDR3 protein: CASSLGGFGSYGYTF. The CDR3, as DNA: TGTGCCAGCAGTTTAGGGGGATTTGGGAGCTATGGCTACACCTTC.

This clonotype was seen a few times. The CDR3 is CASSLFLAGEYEQFF. The CDR3, as DNA: TGCGCCAGCAGCTTGTTTCTAGCGGGGGAATATGAGCAGTTCTTC. The rearrangement joins TRBV5-1 to TRBJ2-1; 10 bases agree with TRBD2. The trim removed 1 base at V and 8 bases at J, leaving 6 bases unmatched. The length of the CDR3 is 15 residues. In germline, CDR1 is SGHRS, CDR2 YFSETQ.